The source of this T cell receptor beta chain is a study of cytomegalovirus exposure and HLA in healthy donors. Study results and limitations: A later analysis found most CMV-associated TCR beta chains apparently HLA-restricted. Across HLA loci, a later analysis found differing TCR association rates, with DRB1 most and HLA-C fewest.

The study ran its PCR with 60 Vbeta and 13 Jbeta primers. TCRdb's copy holds only in-frame clones and misses some; the assay was immunoSEQ multiplex PCR. The table lists 75,000 to 80,000 clones, approximately 80% of them singletons. In this sample, this clone turned up a few times. Its antigen is currently unknown. CDR3 size: 14 residues. Between the trimmed V and J ends, which lost 7 bases and 0 bases, there was a span of 10 bases. Germline CDR1 reads MDHEN; CDR2 reads SYDVKM. This clonotype was obtained from a woman aged 35 to 49 in good health and CMV-seropositive. The sequencing sample was made of PBMCs. V gene TRBV28 combines with J gene TRBJ2-4; perhaps TRBD1 as D (5 bases). The CDR3 bases are TGTGCCAGCACCATAGGGGTAGCCAAAAACATTCAGTACTTC. Protein: CASTIGVAKNIQYF.